This T cell receptor beta chain originates from a study of molecular identifiers for immune sequencing clone quantification. Previously described methods with listed TCR primers produced the bulk TCR libraries. One entry per CDR3 protein results from TCRdb running MiXCR on the PCR reads. The table lists about 97,000 distinct CDR3 sequences, approximately 25% of them singletons. Trimming shortened V by 0 bases and J by 0 bases, and 7 bases separated the two germline ends. This CDR3 contains 14 residues. Per the germline V gene, CDR1 is SGDLS and CDR2 is YYNGEE. Study-level findings and limits: Beyond 20 RNA copies, clones held over 97% of effector molecules, compared with under 1% in naive cells.

This clonotype showed up just a few times. The antigen remains unidentified. Sequenced input: naive CD8+ T cells from blood, with Jurkat cell RNA spiked in. Subset given: FACS-sorted CD8+CD4-CCR7+CD45RA+ naive T cells. The V call is TRBV9, the J call TRBJ2-7, with D maybe TRBD2 (6 bases). This receptor was obtained from a human donor in good health. Some libraries in this study had Jurkat cell RNA spiked in. CDR3 nucleotides: TGTGCCAGCAGCGTAGTAGCGGCCTCCTACGAGCAGTACTTC. Encoded protein: CASSVVAASYEQYF.